The sequence of this TCR beta chain was determined in a study of blood T cell repertoires in COVID-19. At the level of the study: Acute and convalescent COVID-19 samples came from the United States, Italy and Spain. Sources were T cells, B-cell-depleted T cells, or PBMCs; the material itself was cDNA or gDNA.

Germline CDR1 is GTSNPN and CDR2 is SVGIG (reference sequence). CDR3 length: 14 amino acids. Trimming cost V 3 bases and J 7 bases; bases outside gene matches: 5. Authors' analysis steps: For nucleated cells, counts were estimated from reference gene primer amplification. Profiling relied on immunoSEQ multiplex PCR, and the TCRdb table lists in-frame clones only, not all of them. The V and J calls and clone size come from that table; D and trimming were worked out from the DNA. This sample has about 170,000 clones, with roughly 70% found just once. The TCR originated in a woman older than 75 with acute or convalescent COVID-19. Sequenced sample: peripheral blood. The chain couples TRBV30 to TRBJ1-4; 10 positions agree with TRBD1. CDR3 nucleotides: TGTGCCTGGAGCGATGGACAGGGGGGTGAAAAACTGTTTTTT. Its protein is CAWSDGQGGEKLFF.